Presented here are 18 T cell receptor beta chains from one specimen sequenced in a study of T-cell memory formation after mild COVID-19. Each CDR3 protein is one row after TCRdb ran MiXCR on the 5' RACE reads. The sample gives 14,000 to 15,000 distinct CDR3 sequences, over 20% of which show up once; 50% to 65% is in the top ten. Sequenced: PBMCs or a T cell subset sorted from them (not recorded which). These receptors all stem from a man between 18 and 29 years old who had mild COVID-19 (a few samples of this study predate the infection). Cell type and time point are not known.

This clonotype was found many times. The chain employs TRBV10-3 and TRBJ1-1; D gene ambiguous. V was trimmed by 7 bases and J by 3 bases, leaving 24 bases between them. This CDR3 spans 17 amino acids. Germline loops: CDR1 ENHRY, CDR2 SYGVKD. CDR3 sequence: CAINRTPFSGRYTEAFF. In DNA, the CDR3 is TGTGCCATCAATAGGACTCCCTTTTCTGGGAGGTACACTGAAGCTTTCTTT.

In its sample, this clonotype was seen many times. The CDR3 DNA sequence: TGTGCCAGCAGCCCTGGTGTAACTAACTATGGCTACACCTTC. Its protein product is CASSPGVTNYGYTF. The chain is built from TRBV9 and TRBJ1-2; unclear D gene. Germline CDR1 is SGDLS and CDR2 is YYNGEE. The CDR3 extends over 14 amino acids. The V end was cut by 4 bases, the J end by 0 bases, with 10 bases between.

This clonotype showed up just a few times. This sequence joins TRBV6-2 or TRBV6-3 and TRBJ2-3; D perhaps matches TRBD1 (5 bases). Trimming took off 4 bases at V and 1 base at J, with 18 bases between the two ends. Germline CDR1 MNHEY, CDR2 SVGEGT. The CDR3 has 17 amino acids. CDR3 in amino acids: CASSFQIGAGRTDTQYF. CDR3 DNA sequence: TGTGCCAGCAGTTTTCAGATTGGGGCAGGACGCACAGATACGCAGTATTTT.

V is TRBV19 and J is TRBJ2-2; no clear D. Germline-derived CDR1 and CDR2 are LNHDA and SQIVND (reference sequence). V lost 3 bases and J 3 bases, leaving 8 bases between the germline ends. The CDR3 extends over 14 amino acids. Here the CDR3 reads CASSIFQDTGELFF. The DNA of the CDR3 is TGTGCCAGTAGTATTTTCCAGGACACCGGGGAGCTGTTTTTT. Together with reference TRBV19 and TRBJ2-2, the CDR3 gives the full variable domain: DGGITQSPKYLFRKEGQNVTLSCEQNLNHDAMYWYRQDPGQGLRLIYYSQIVNDFQKGDIAEGYSVSREKKESFPLTVTSAQKNPTAFYLCASSIFQDTGELFFGEGSRLTVL.

There are many counts of this clonotype. The chain joins TRBV7-8 to TRBJ1-5; perhaps TRBD1 as D (6 bases). V shed 2 bases and J shed 9 bases, with 14 bases lying between them. The CDR3 totals 14 residues. The germline V gene has CDR1 SGHVS and CDR2 FQNEAQ. The CDR3 region has the DNA TGTGCCAGCAGCTTATTTGGGGGGCTACGGCCCCAGCATTTT. Residues: CASSLFGGLRPQHF. Variable domain in full (rest from reference TRBV7-8 and TRBJ1-5): GAGVSQSPRYKVAKRGQDVALRCDPISGHVSLFWYQQALGQGPEFLTYFQNEAQLDKSGLPSDRFFAERPEGSVSTLKIQRTQQEDSAVYLCASSLFGGLRPQHFGDGTRLSIL.

The V and J genes are TRBV4-1 and TRBJ2-1; a weak D match, TRBD2 (7 bases). The V end was cut by 4 bases, the J end by 7 bases, with 14 bases between. CDR3 length: 14 residues. Per the germline V gene, CDR1 is MGHRA and CDR2 is YSYEKL. The CDR3 loop is CASSRGGRMNEQFF. In nucleotides, the CDR3 is TGCGCCAGCAGCCGGGGGGGGCGGATGAATGAGCAGTTCTTC.

This clonotype showed up many times. The chain links TRBV4-3 to TRBJ2-2, with 9 positions matching TRBD2. J gave up 4 bases and V 5 bases, and 8 bases lay outside the gene matches. CDR1 is LGHNA and CDR2 is YSLEER in the germline V gene. The CDR3 is 16 residues long. In DNA form, the CDR3 reads TGCGCCAGCAGCAGGGTAGCGGGGGCGGGCACCGGGGAGCTGTTTTTT. Translated, it gives CASSRVAGAGTGELFF.

This clonotype came up many times. The junction departs from germline at one end; a sequencing error may be responsible. The CDR3 coding sequence is TGTGCCAGCCGCTTACGAGCCCGCCTGGTGGATGAGCAGTTCTTC. Protein sequence: CASRLRARLVDEQFF. The rearrangement uses TRBV13 and TRBJ2-1; no firm D call. CDR1 and CDR2 (germline): PRHDT, FYEKMQ (reference sequence). This CDR3 has 15 residues.

This chain uses TRBV12-3 or TRBV12-4 with TRBJ1-1; TRBD1 matches 8 bases. Losses at the gene ends were 5 bases for V and 6 bases for J; bases not matched to a gene: 11. The CDR3 has 15 residues. The DNA of the CDR3 is TGTGCCAGCAGTCCCCGGACAGGGAGTATCGCTGAAGCTTTCTTT. Translating it yields CASSPRTGSIAEAFF.

Ten or more counts support this clonotype. Here the CDR3 reads CASSQDNGDNEQFF. CDR3 DNA sequence: TGCGCCAGCAGCCAAGATAATGGGGATAATGAGCAGTTCTTC. The chain combines TRBV4-3 with TRBJ2-1; D is unclear. V gave up 0 bases and J gave up 7 bases, with 10 bases separating them. The CDR3 spans 14 residues. The germline V gene encodes CDR1 LGHNA and CDR2 YSLEER.

The rearrangement links TRBV10-3 to TRBJ2-7; D not certain. The CDR3 spans 12 residues. Germline assignment: CDR1 ENHRY and CDR2 SYGVKD. Trimming cost V 4 bases and J 3 bases, with 7 bases left between them. The CDR3 reads CAISANSYEQYV. CDR3 nucleotides: TGTGCCATCAGTGCGAACAGCTACGAGCAGTACGTC.

This rearrangement joins TRBV10-3 to TRBJ2-4, with D unclear. The germline CDR1 and CDR2 sequences are ENHRY and SYGVKD. The CDR3 is made up of 12 amino acids. Trimming removed 3 bases at V and 7 bases at J, with 7 bases between. CDR3 in DNA: TGTGCCATCAGTGACAGAGGTAACATTCAGTACTTC. Translated: CAISDRGNIQYF.

The rearrangement uses TRBV28 and TRBJ1-2; TRBD1 is a possible D gene (5 bases). Deletions cut 7 bases from V and 8 bases from J, with 14 bases between. The CDR3 contains 12 residues. Germline CDR1 and CDR2: MDHEN and SYDVKM. CDR3 nucleotides: TGTGCCAGCAACCTGGTTGGGGGGGGCTACACCTTC. Translating gives CASNLVGGGYTF.

This clonotype was seen ten or more times. The V and J genes are TRBV12-3 or TRBV12-4 and TRBJ2-3; D uncertain. CDR3 length: 14 amino acids. V dropped 6 bases and J dropped 4 bases, with 14 bases sitting between them. The CDR3 DNA is TGTGCCAGCAGCCCTACGTTGGTGGCAGATACGCAGTATTTT. Translation gives CASSPTLVADTQYF.

This clonotype was counted at least ten times. The chain employs TRBV6-5 and TRBJ2-1; TRBD2 is a possible D gene (6 bases). The CDR3 consists of 16 residues. V was trimmed by 6 bases and J by 7 bases, leaving 22 bases between them. CDR1 and CDR2 (germline): MNHEY, SVGAGI. CDR3 protein: CASSSTPLALPNEQFF. CDR3 in DNA: TGTGCCAGCAGCTCCACTCCTCTAGCGCTTCCAAATGAGCAGTTCTTC.

The rearrangement joins TRBV5-1 to TRBJ2-5, with D perhaps assigned TRBD1 or TRBD2 (6 bases each). In germline, CDR1 is SGHRS, CDR2 YFSETQ. Trimming cost V 4 bases and J 7 bases, with 20 bases left between them. The CDR3 runs to 15 residues. CDR3 amino acids: CASSPTIGGATTQYF. CDR3 coding DNA: TGCGCCAGCAGCCCGACTATCGGGGGCGCCACGACCCAGTACTTC.

This clonotype was seen only a few times. The rearrangement uses TRBV28 and TRBJ2-1; 8 nucleotides align to TRBD2. In germline, CDR1 is MDHEN, CDR2 SYDVKM. The CDR3 runs 15 residues. J gave up 0 bases and V 5 bases, and 3 bases lay outside the gene matches. CDR3 amino acids: CASSRGGSSYNEQFF. In nucleotides, the CDR3 is TGTGCCAGCAGTCGGGGGGGTAGCTCCTACAATGAGCAGTTCTTC.

This chain uses TRBV7-9 with TRBJ2-7; D is unresolved. Germline assignment: CDR1 SEHNR and CDR2 FQNEAQ (reference sequence). V was pared by 2 bases and J by 6 bases, with 11 bases between. This CDR3 region has 13 residues. The CDR3 DNA follows: TGTGCCAGCAGCTTAACCCTGGGTTTCGAGCAGTACTTC. Encoded protein: CASSLTLGFEQYF.